This entry concerns a single TCR beta chain. Antigen unknown. Here immunoSEQ multiplex PCR was the method, and the copy in TCRdb shows in-frame clones only, minus some. Of 30,000 to 35,000 clones in the sample, 80% to 85% were seen once. This sample was taken from a study of OX40 agonist ivuxolimab in advanced cancers. Study summary: The patients received ivuxolimab by intravenous route every 2 weeks at 0.01 to 10 mg/kg.

The study's findings and limits: Doses of 0.1 to 3.0 mg/kg were accompanied by clonal expansion of CD4+ and CD8+ blood T cells by week 6. Low normalized clonal expansion also occurred in some nonresponding patients. Relatively little clonal expansion, among the lowest observed, appeared in partial responders at 0.1-3.0 mg/kg.

This TCR came from an adult with an advanced solid tumor such as melanoma, head and neck, liver or kidney cancer. Source: CD4+ or CD8+ T cells sorted from blood, taken in a trial of the OX40 agonist ivuxolimab.

CDR3 sequence (DNA): TGTGCCAGCGCGGGGGCGTCCTACGAGCAGTACTTC. Its protein product is CASAGASYEQYF. The J gene is TRBJ2-7, the V gene TRBV2; the D gene is possibly TRBD2 (7 bases). CDR1 and CDR2 (germline): SNHLY, FYNNEI. CDR3 length: 12 residues. The germline V and J ends were trimmed by 8 bases and 1 base, with 9 bases remaining between them.